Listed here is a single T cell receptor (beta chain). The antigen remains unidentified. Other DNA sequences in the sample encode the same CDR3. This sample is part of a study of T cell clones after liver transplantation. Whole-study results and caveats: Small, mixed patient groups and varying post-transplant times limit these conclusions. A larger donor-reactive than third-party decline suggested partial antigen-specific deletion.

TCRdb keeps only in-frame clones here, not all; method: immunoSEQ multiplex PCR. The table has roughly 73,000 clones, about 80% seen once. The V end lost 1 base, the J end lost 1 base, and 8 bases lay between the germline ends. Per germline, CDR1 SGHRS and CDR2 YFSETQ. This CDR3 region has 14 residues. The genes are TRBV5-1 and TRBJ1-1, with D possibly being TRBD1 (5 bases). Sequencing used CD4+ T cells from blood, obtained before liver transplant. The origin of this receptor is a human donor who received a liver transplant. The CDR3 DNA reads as TGCGCCAGCAGCTTGCAGGGCGGGAACACTGAAGCTTTCTTT. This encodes CASSLQGGNTEAFF.